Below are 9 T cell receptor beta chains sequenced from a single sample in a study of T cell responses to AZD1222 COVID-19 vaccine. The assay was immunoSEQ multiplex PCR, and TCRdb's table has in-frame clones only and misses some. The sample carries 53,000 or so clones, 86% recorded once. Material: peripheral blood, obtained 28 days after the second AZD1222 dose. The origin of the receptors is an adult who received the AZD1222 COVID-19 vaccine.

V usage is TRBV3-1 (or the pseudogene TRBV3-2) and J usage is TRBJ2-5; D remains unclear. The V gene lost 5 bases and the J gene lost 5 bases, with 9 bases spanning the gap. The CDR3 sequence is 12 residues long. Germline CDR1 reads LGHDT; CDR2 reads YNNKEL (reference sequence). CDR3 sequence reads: CASSLNVETQYF. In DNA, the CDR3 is TGTGCCAGCAGCTTAAACGTCGAGACCCAGTACTTC.

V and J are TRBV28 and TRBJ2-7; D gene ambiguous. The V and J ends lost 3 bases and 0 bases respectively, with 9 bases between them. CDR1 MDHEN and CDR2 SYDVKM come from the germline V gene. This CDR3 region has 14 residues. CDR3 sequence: CASSFVDGSYEQYF. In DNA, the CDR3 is TGTGCCAGCAGTTTCGTGGACGGCTCCTACGAGCAGTACTTC. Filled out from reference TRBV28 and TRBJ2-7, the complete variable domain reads DVKVTQSSRYLVKRTGEKVFLECVQDMDHENMFWYRQDPGLGLRLIYFSYDVKMKEKGDIPEGYSVSREKKERFSLILESASTNQTSMYLCASSFVDGSYEQYFGPGTRLTVT.

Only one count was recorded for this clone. The CDR3 DNA reads as TGTGCCAGCAGCAAAGGGGGGATTTTGGACTCTGGAAACACCATATATTTT. Protein sequence: CASSKGGILDSGNTIYF. The chain couples TRBV21-1 to TRBJ1-3. TRBV21-1 constitutes a pseudogene. The CDR3 loop spans 17 amino acids.

CDR3 bases: TGTGCCAGCTCACCCATCGGAGGGACGGTGAACACTGAAGCTTTCTTT. This translates into CASSPIGGTVNTEAFF. V usage is TRBV18 and J usage is TRBJ1-1, with D possibly matching TRBD1 (5 bases). The CDR3 has 16 residues. Germline loops: CDR1 KGHSH, CDR2 LQKENI. With 3 bases removed from V and 0 bases from J, the gap between germline ends came to 14 bases. The full variable domain, its missing parts supplied by reference TRBV18 and TRBJ1-1, is NAGVMQNPRHLVRRRGQEARLRCSPMKGHSHVYWYRQLPEEGLKFMVYLQKENIIDESGMPKERFSAEFPKEGPSILRIQQVVRGDSAAYFCASSPIGGTVNTEAFFGQGTRLTVV.

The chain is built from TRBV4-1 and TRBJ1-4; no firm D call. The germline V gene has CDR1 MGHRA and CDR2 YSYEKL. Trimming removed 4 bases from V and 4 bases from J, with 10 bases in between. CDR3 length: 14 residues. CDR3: CASSPSPNNEKLFF. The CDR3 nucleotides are TGCGCCAGCAGCCCTAGCCCCAATAATGAAAAACTGTTTTTT.

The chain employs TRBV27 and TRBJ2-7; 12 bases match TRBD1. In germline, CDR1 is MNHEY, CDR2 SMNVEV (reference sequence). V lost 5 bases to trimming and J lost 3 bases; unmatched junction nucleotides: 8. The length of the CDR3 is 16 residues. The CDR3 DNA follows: TGTGCCAGCAGTCCCTCCCGGGACAGGGGGCTCTACGAGCAGTACTTC. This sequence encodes CASSPSRDRGLYEQYF.

The CDR3 spells CASRKAGGPYEQYF. For the CDR3, the DNA is TGTGCCAGCAGGAAAGCGGGAGGACCTTACGAGCAGTACTTC. The rearrangement uses TRBV27 and TRBJ2-7, with 9 bases lining up with TRBD2. This CDR3 contains 14 residues. CDR1 and CDR2 (germline): MNHEY, SMNVEV (reference sequence). Trimming cost V 6 bases and J 4 bases; bases outside gene matches: 7.

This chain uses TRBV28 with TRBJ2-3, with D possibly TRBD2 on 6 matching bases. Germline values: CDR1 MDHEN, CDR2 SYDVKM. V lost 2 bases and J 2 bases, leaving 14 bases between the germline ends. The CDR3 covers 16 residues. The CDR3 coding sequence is TGTGCCAGCAGTTTACCCCCGGGGGACCCCACAGATACGCAGTATTTT. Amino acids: CASSLPPGDPTDTQYF.

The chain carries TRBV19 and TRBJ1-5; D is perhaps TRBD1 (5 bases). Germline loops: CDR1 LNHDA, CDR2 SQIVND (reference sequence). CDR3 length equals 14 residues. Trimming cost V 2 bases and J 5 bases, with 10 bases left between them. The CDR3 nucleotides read TGTGCCAGTAGTATATCCAGGGAGGATCAGCCCCAGCATTTT. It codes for CASSISREDQPQHF. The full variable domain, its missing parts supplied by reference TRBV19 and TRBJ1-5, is DGGITQSPKYLFRKEGQNVTLSCEQNLNHDAMYWYRQDPGQGLRLIYYSQIVNDFQKGDIAEGYSVSREKKESFPLTVTSAQKNPTAFYLCASSISREDQPQHFGDGTRLSIL.